This TCR beta chain was observed in a study of lymphopenia after photon versus proton radiotherapy. Findings of the study overall: Photon-treated patients lost naive T cells and TCR diversity; proton-treated stayed stable. After the lymphocyte nadir, photon-treated repertoires showed oligoclonal expansion, especially of CD8+ Temra cells. Better survival with proton therapy was suggested as possible, not demonstrated. Post-nadir TCR diversity decline inversely tracked overall survival among those who died.

V dropped 1 base and J dropped 3 bases, with 8 bases sitting between them. Germline-derived CDR1 and CDR2 are SGHDT and YYEEEE. The CDR3 totals 14 residues. Sequencing used immunoSEQ multiplex PCR; TCRdb keeps in-frame clones, though not all of them. The profile shows approximately 170,000 clones, 88% of them singletons. A note on this clone: Its specificity is unknown.

Specimen: peripheral blood, collected from a patient treated with photon-based radiotherapy. The chain carries TRBV5-6 and TRBJ2-4, with D possibly being TRBD1 (5 bases). This TCR derives from a man aged 50-59 years with gastric cancer. The CDR3 coding sequence is TGTGCCAGCAGCTTGAAAGGGGTCAAAAACATTCAGTACTTC. Its translation is CASSLKGVKNIQYF.